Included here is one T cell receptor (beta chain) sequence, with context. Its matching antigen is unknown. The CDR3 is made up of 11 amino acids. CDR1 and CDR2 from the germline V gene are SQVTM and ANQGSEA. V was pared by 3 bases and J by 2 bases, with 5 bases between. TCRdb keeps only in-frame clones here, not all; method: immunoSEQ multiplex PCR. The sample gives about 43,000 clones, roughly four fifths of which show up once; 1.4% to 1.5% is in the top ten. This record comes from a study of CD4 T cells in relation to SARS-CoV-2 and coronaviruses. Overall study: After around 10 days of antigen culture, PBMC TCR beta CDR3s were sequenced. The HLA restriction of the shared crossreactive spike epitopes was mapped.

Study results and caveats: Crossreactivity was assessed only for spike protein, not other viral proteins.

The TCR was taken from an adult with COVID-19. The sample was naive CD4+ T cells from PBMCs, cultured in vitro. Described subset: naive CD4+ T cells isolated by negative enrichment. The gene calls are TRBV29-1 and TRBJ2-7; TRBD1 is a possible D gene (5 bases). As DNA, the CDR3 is TGCAGCGTTGAGGACACCTACGAGCAGTACTTC. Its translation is CSVEDTYEQYF.